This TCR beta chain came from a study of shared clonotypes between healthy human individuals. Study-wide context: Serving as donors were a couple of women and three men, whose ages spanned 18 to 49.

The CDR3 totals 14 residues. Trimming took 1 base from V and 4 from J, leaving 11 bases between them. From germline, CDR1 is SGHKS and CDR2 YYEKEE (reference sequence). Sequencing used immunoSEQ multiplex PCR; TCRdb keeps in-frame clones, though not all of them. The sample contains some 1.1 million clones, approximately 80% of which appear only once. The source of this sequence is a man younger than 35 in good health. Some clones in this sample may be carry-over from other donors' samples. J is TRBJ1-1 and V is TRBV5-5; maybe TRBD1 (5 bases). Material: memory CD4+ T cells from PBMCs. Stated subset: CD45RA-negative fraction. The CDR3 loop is CASSLTGRGTEAFF. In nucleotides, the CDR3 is TGTGCCAGCAGCTTGACGGGGAGGGGCACTGAAGCTTTCTTT.